This T cell receptor beta chain was sequenced for a study of blood T cell repertoires in COVID-19. Those enrolled, adults aged roughly 18 to 100 years, came from some 23 US areas. Cohorts were determined from participant-reported clinical history. Two negative PCRs, clearance, or symptom resolution characterized the recovered Cohort 3 donors. Original analysis: Amplification of reference gene primers was used by the study to estimate nucleated cell counts. TCRdb's table, derived via immunoSEQ multiplex PCR, lists solely in-frame clones and lacks some. D and trimming were read from the DNA, whereas the V and J calls and clone size are those reported in that table. The table shows roughly 250,000 clones, with roughly 91% occurring only once. In germline, CDR1 is KGHSH, CDR2 LQKENI. The CDR3 has 15 amino acids. V lost 3 bases and J 4 bases, leaving 15 bases between the germline ends. This clone was observed a single time.

This receptor was identified in a man between 40 and 49 years old who had recovered from COVID-19. The gene calls are TRBV18 and TRBJ2-5, with a possible D match to TRBD1 (6 bases). The sample consisted of PBMCs or T cells enriched from blood (not recorded which). This CDR3 reads CASSPPTGMGETQYF. The DNA of the CDR3 is TGTGCCAGCTCACCCCCAACAGGGATGGGAGAGACCCAGTACTTC.